This TCR beta chain derives from a study of identical twins. Points from the study as a whole: Twin pairs' shared out-of-frame alpha sequences were enriched in low generation probability. The abundant beta clonotypes from cord blood had fewer insertions, and memory repertoires had none of this. The study found that models underestimated out-of-frame TCR alpha sharing in monozygotic twins.

Trimming stripped 4 bases from V and 1 base from J, with 15 bases between. Looked up from germline, CDR1 is KGHSH and CDR2 is LQKENI. CDR3 length: 16 residues. A single record per CDR3 protein comes from TCRdb applying MiXCR to the 5' RACE reads. The profile shows about 920,000 distinct CDR3 sequences, 9% to 15% of them singletons. In the case of this clonotype: The antigen remains unidentified.

These data are also associated with another study on yellow fever vaccine responses in identical twins.

Sequenced input: PBMCs. The source of this sequence is a woman aged 18-29 years in good health. The chain links TRBV18 to TRBJ2-3; D is perhaps TRBD2 (5 bases). This chain's CDR3 is CASSLISIGGTDTQYF. The CDR3 DNA follows: TGTGCCAGCTCACTAATCTCTATCGGGGGCACAGATACGCAGTATTTT.